This T cell receptor beta chain is from a study of blood T cell repertoires in COVID-19. As for the study in general: Italy, Spain and the United States were the sources of the convalescent and acute COVID-19 samples. The analysed material was cDNA or gDNA that came from T cells, B-cell-depleted T cells, or PBMCs.

As processed by the authors: Nucleated cell counts were estimated from reference gene primer amplification. Measured with immunoSEQ multiplex PCR; TCRdb has only the in-frame clones, and not every one. That table supplies the V and J calls and clone size; D and trimming were determined from the DNA. The repertoire includes approximately 220,000 clones, roughly four fifths of them detected once, and 4.7% sits in the top ten. CDR3 length: 16 amino acids. The germline gives CDR1 KGHSH, CDR2 LQKENI. V lost 2 bases to trimming and J lost 3 bases; unmatched junction nucleotides: 5. The sample taken for sequencing was peripheral blood. The receptor's source is a woman aged 70 to 79 with acute or convalescent COVID-19. This chain connects TRBV18 to TRBJ2-5; 11 bases match TRBD1. CDR3 protein: CASSPVGTGGKETQYF. The CDR3 nucleotides read TGTGCCAGCTCACCAGTTGGGACAGGGGGAAAAGAGACCCAGTACTTC.